This T cell receptor (beta chain) was recovered during a study of blood T cell repertoires in COVID-19. As for the study in general: There were acute and convalescent COVID-19 samples, and they came from the United States, Italy and Spain. Nucleic acid was either cDNA or gDNA, and it came from T cells, B-cell-depleted T cells, or PBMCs.

Generated by immunoSEQ multiplex PCR, the TCRdb table keeps only in-frame clones and is missing some. The profile shows about 48,000 clones, about nine tenths of them singletons. Germline lookup yields CDR1 LNHDA and CDR2 SQIVND (reference sequence). Germline trimming cut 2 bases from V and 1 base from J; bases unmatched to any gene: 11. The CDR3 length is 18 residues. Seattle patient enrollment occurred during active infection, with longitudinal follow-up thereafter. The receptor's source is a woman aged 80 or older with COVID-19, enrolled during active disease. The sample taken for sequencing was peripheral blood. The chain combines TRBV19 with TRBJ2-1; 7 bases are a match to TRBD2. CDR3 loop: CASSIWGGIDGSYNEQFF. The CDR3 region has the DNA TGTGCCAGTAGTATATGGGGAGGGATAGACGGGTCCTACAATGAGCAGTTCTTC.